Following are 32 T cell receptor beta chains from one sample sequenced in a study of blood T cell repertoires in COVID-19. Profiling relied on immunoSEQ multiplex PCR, and the TCRdb table lists in-frame clones only, not all of them. The sample yields around 81,000 clones, around 90% seen once. Source material: peripheral blood. The source is a woman of 80 years or more with acute or convalescent COVID-19.

The chain couples TRBV5-1 to TRBJ2-7, with 7 bases identical to TRBD1. The germline V gene encodes CDR1 SGHRS and CDR2 YFSETQ. The trim removed 6 bases at V and 3 bases at J, leaving 9 bases unmatched. The CDR3 totals 14 residues. The CDR3 region is CASTRHRDSYEQYF. CDR3 in DNA: TGCGCCAGCACCCGTCACCGGGACAGCTACGAGCAGTACTTC. The variable domain in full, completed from reference TRBV5-1 and TRBJ2-7, reads KAGVTQTPRYLIKTRGQQVTLSCSPISGHRSVSWYQQTPGQGLQFLFEYFSETQRNKGNFPGRFSGRQFSNSRSEMNVSTLELGDSALYLCASTRHRDSYEQYFGPGTRLTVT.

The V and J genes are TRBV7-2 and TRBJ2-2; maybe TRBD1 (6 bases). The V end lost 3 bases, the J end lost 6 bases, and 14 bases lay between the germline ends. There are 15 residues in the CDR3. Germline V gene sequence: CDR1 SGHTA, CDR2 FQGNSA. CDR3 coding DNA: TGTGCCAGCAGCTTGGGACATCCTGGGTCCGGGGAGCTGTTTTTT. Translated, it gives CASSLGHPGSGELFF.

This chain joins TRBV12-3 or TRBV12-4 and TRBJ2-7, with a tentative D call TRBD2 (5 bases). This CDR3 spans 13 amino acids. Trimming shortened V by 4 bases and J by 4 bases, and 11 bases separated the two germline ends. CDR3 sequence (DNA): TGTGCCAGCAGTTGGACTGGGATGTACGAGCAGTACTTC. Translated, it gives CASSWTGMYEQYF.

CDR3 amino acids: CASSLGQGGYEQYF. DNA of the CDR3: TGCGCCAGCAGCCTTGGACAGGGTGGGTACGAGCAGTACTTC. V gene TRBV5-1 combines with J gene TRBJ2-7; 8 nucleotides agree with TRBD1. Trimming at V came to 4 bases and at J to 4 bases, leaving 7 bases not matched to a gene. The CDR3 totals 14 residues. Germline V gives CDR1 SGHRS, CDR2 YFSETQ.

The rearrangement links TRBV7-3 to TRBJ2-1; D remains unclear. This CDR3 contains 14 residues. Germline values: CDR1 SGHTA, CDR2 FQGTGA. The germline V and J ends were trimmed by 2 bases and 2 bases, with 7 bases remaining between them. In nucleotides, the CDR3 is TGTGCCAGCAGCTTAGCGTCTCCCTACAATGAGCAGTTCTTC. Its protein is CASSLASPYNEQFF. Combining the CDR3 with reference TRBV7-3 and TRBJ2-1 gives the whole variable domain GAGVSQTPSNKVTEKGKYVELRCDPISGHTALYWYRQSLGQGPEFLIYFQGTGAADDSGLPNDRFFAVRPEGSVSTLKIQRTERGDSAVYLCASSLASPYNEQFFGPGTRLTVL.

The V call is TRBV2, the J call TRBJ1-3; D is unclear. The CDR3 totals 14 residues. Germline values: CDR1 SNHLY, CDR2 FYNNEI. Trimming shortened V by 7 bases and J by 2 bases, and 12 bases separated the two germline ends. DNA for the CDR3: TGTGCCAGCACTCTGGCAGAAACTGGAAACACCATATATTTT. The encoded protein is CASTLAETGNTIYF.

V gene TRBV11-2 combines with J gene TRBJ2-1; the D is unclear. The germline CDR1 and CDR2 sequences are SGHAT and FQNNGV. Trimming cost V 5 bases and J 4 bases, with 3 bases left between them. The CDR3 spans 11 residues. The CDR3 reads CASSQYNEQFF. DNA for the CDR3: TGTGCCAGCAGCCAATACAATGAGCAGTTCTTC.

This clone was picked up one time. The CDR3 here is CASSLDKTGATEAFF. The CDR3 DNA follows: TGTGCCAGCAGCTTAGATAAGACAGGGGCCACTGAAGCTTTCTTT. The chain links TRBV7-9 to TRBJ1-1; 8 bases line up with TRBD1. CDR1 is SEHNR and CDR2 is FQNEAQ in the germline V gene (reference sequence). V lost 1 base, J lost 4 bases, and 5 bases stayed unmatched. This CDR3 comprises 15 residues.

The genes are TRBV9 and TRBJ2-3; TRBD2 matches 12 bases. Germline assignment: CDR1 SGDLS and CDR2 YYNGEE. The CDR3 length is 18 residues. Unmatched junction bases numbered 6, after V lost 0 bases and J lost 1 base. The CDR3 region has the DNA TGTGCCAGCAGCGTAGACCTAGCGGGGGGGCTGGGCACAGATACGCAGTATTTT. This sequence encodes CASSVDLAGGLGTDTQYF.

The V gene is TRBV11-2, the J gene TRBJ1-2; no reliable D call. Trimming took off 0 bases at V and 8 bases at J, with 10 bases between the two ends. The CDR3 is made up of 13 amino acids. The germline gives CDR1 SGHAT, CDR2 FQNNGV. The CDR3 DNA is TGTGCCAGCAGCTTAGATATTAGAGCGGGCTACACCTTC. Amino acids: CASSLDIRAGYTF. Combining the CDR3 with reference TRBV11-2 and TRBJ1-2 gives the whole variable domain EAGVAQSPRYKIIEKRQSVAFWCNPISGHATLYWYQQILGQGPKLLIQFQNNGVVDDSQLPKDRFSAERLKGVDSTLKIQPAKLEDSAVYLCASSLDIRAGYTFGSGTRLTVV.

The chain is built from TRBV2 and TRBJ2-3; the D is unclear. This CDR3 comprises 12 residues. Germline loops: CDR1 SNHLY, CDR2 FYNNEI. The V end was cut by 4 bases, the J end by 5 bases, with 7 bases between. The CDR3 bases are TGTGCCAGCAGTGGGCCCAGAGATACGCAGTATTTT. Translated: CASSGPRDTQYF. Together with reference TRBV2 and TRBJ2-3, the CDR3 gives the full variable domain: EPEVTQTPSHQVTQMGQEVILRCVPISNHLYFYWYRQILGQKVEFLVSFYNNEISEKSEIFDDQFSVERPDGSNFTLKIRSTKLEDSAMYFCASSGPRDTQYFGPGTRLTVL.

The rearrangement joins TRBV4-1 to TRBJ2-1, with 7 positions matching TRBD2. The CDR3 consists of 14 residues. Germline V gene data show CDR1 as MGHRA and CDR2 as YSYEKL. Losses at the gene ends were 4 bases for V and 4 bases for J; bases not matched to a gene: 4. In DNA, the CDR3 is TGCGCCAGCAGCCCGGGGGGATCTTACAATGAGCAGTTCTTC. Protein product: CASSPGGSYNEQFF.

The chain links TRBV6-6 to TRBJ2-2, with D maybe TRBD2 (6 bases). Per germline, CDR1 MNHNY and CDR2 SVGAGI (reference sequence). CDR3 length: 14 amino acids. The V end lost 5 bases, the J end lost 1 base, and 8 bases lay between the germline ends. CDR3: CASSSGLNTGELFF. The CDR3 coding sequence is TGTGCCAGCAGTAGCGGGTTGAACACCGGGGAGCTGTTTTTT.

The chain employs TRBV7-3 and TRBJ2-7; 8 bases agree with TRBD2. CDR3 length: 14 amino acids. V dropped 1 base and J dropped 7; count of bases not matched to a gene: 6. Germline CDR1 and CDR2: SGHTA and FQGTGA. CDR3: CASSLRGGLGEQYF. In DNA, the CDR3 is TGTGCCAGCAGCTTAAGAGGGGGACTAGGGGAGCAGTACTTC. The full variable domain, completed using reference TRBV7-3 and TRBJ2-7, is GAGVSQTPSNKVTEKGKYVELRCDPISGHTALYWYRQSLGQGPEFLIYFQGTGAADDSGLPNDRFFAVRPEGSVSTLKIQRTERGDSAVYLCASSLRGGLGEQYFGPGTRLTVT.

The chain is built from TRBV7-2 and TRBJ2-5, with D possibly TRBD2 on 6 matching bases. This CDR3 is built from 12 residues. CDR1 SGHTA and CDR2 FQGNSA come from the germline V gene. Between the trimmed V and J ends, which lost 4 bases and 4 bases, there was a span of 7 bases. The CDR3 DNA reads as TGTGCCAGCAGCTCGGGAGCAGAGACCCAGTACTTC. Its translation is CASSSGAETQYF.

This chain joins TRBV13 and TRBJ2-7; D perhaps matches TRBD2 (6 bases). This CDR3 is 16 amino acids long. The V end was cut by 4 bases, the J end by 2 bases, with 18 bases between. The V gene's germline CDR1 is PRHDT and CDR2 FYEKMQ (reference sequence). The CDR3 reads CASSYRRRGPPYEQYF. The CDR3, as DNA: TGTGCCAGCAGCTATCGGCGGCGGGGTCCACCCTACGAGCAGTACTTC.

The chain uses TRBV10-1 and TRBJ2-1; D may be TRBD2 (7 bases). V was pared by 5 bases and J by 5 bases, with 10 bases between. CDR1 and CDR2 from the germline V gene are WNHNN and SYGVQD (reference sequence). CDR3 length: 13 residues. In nucleotides, the CDR3 is TGCGCCAGCAGTAGGGGGGGCGACAATGAGCAGTTCTTC. Its translation is CASSRGGDNEQFF.

V usage is TRBV6-5 and J usage is TRBJ2-1; D perhaps matches TRBD1 (6 bases). Germline values: CDR1 MNHEY, CDR2 SVGAGI. Trimming shortened V by 0 bases and J by 11 bases, and 20 bases separated the two germline ends. CDR3 length: 16 amino acids. The CDR3 DNA follows: TGTGCCAGCAGTTACTCGTTTTTGGGACAATCTTCGCAGCAGTTCTTC. It is translated as CASSYSFLGQSSQQFF.

This rearrangement joins TRBV19 to TRBJ1-2; tentatively, D is TRBD1 (5 bases). The CDR3 is 14 residues long. Germline assignment: CDR1 LNHDA and CDR2 SQIVND (reference sequence). Trimming stripped 0 bases from V and 4 bases from J, with 9 bases between. The CDR3 region has the DNA TGTGCCAGTAGTATAGATCAGGGTATCTATGGCTACACCTTC. Translated, it gives CASSIDQGIYGYTF.

This chain uses TRBV7-9 with TRBJ1-6; the D gene is possibly TRBD1 (6 bases). The germline V and J ends were trimmed by 2 bases and 6 bases, with 23 bases remaining between them. CDR1 SEHNR and CDR2 FQNEAQ come from the germline V gene (reference sequence). The CDR3 extends over 19 amino acids. CDR3 bases: TGTGCCAGCAGCTTATCCCACCTGGGGGGGCGACAACCTAATTCACCCCTCCACTTT. It translates to CASSLSHLGGRQPNSPLHF. Full variable domain (missing parts from reference TRBV7-9 and TRBJ1-6): DTGVSQNPRHKITKRGQNVTFRCDPISEHNRLYWYRQTLGQGPEFLTYFQNEAQLEKSRLLSDRFSAERPKGSFSTLEIQRTEQGDSAMYLCASSLSHLGGRQPNSPLHFGNGTRLTVT.

The genes are TRBV29-1 and TRBJ2-2, with TRBD1 as a possible D gene (5 bases). Germline values: CDR1 SQVTM, CDR2 ANQGSEA. Trimming cost V 7 bases and J 6 bases, with 15 bases left between them. The CDR3 consists of 13 residues. CDR3 in DNA: TGCAGCGCTCTAGGGGTCGCGCCCGGGGAGCTGTTTTTT. This gives the protein CSALGVAPGELFF.

This clone has a single count. The rearrangement links TRBV7-2 to TRBJ2-7; the D gene is possibly TRBD2 (5 bases). Germline-derived CDR1 and CDR2 are SGHTA and FQGNSA. This CDR3 spans 13 amino acids. The V and J ends lost 0 bases and 5 bases respectively, with 8 bases between them. CDR3: CASSLAFGNEQYF. CDR3 DNA: TGTGCCAGCAGCTTAGCGTTCGGGAACGAGCAGTACTTC.

V gene TRBV5-5 combines with J gene TRBJ1-6, with TRBD1 identical over 7 bases. This CDR3 has 15 amino acids. After removal of 4 bases from V and 5 bases from J, the junction contained 6 bases not matched to a gene. The germline V gene encodes CDR1 SGHKS and CDR2 YYEKEE (reference sequence). The CDR3 is CASSPYRGNNSPLHF. The CDR3 region has the DNA TGTGCCAGCAGCCCCTACAGGGGAAATAATTCACCCCTCCACTTT.

This clone has only one observation. This chain links TRBV9 with TRBJ1-2; the match to TRBD1 covers 9 bases. After removal of 3 bases from V and 3 bases from J, the junction contained 15 bases not matched to a gene. CDR1 and CDR2 from the germline V gene are SGDLS and YYNGEE. The CDR3 is 18 amino acids. In DNA, the CDR3 is TGTGCCAGCAGCGGAGCCGGGACAGGGAGCATGGCCTACTATGGCTACACCTTC. This encodes CASSGAGTGSMAYYGYTF. Variable domain in full (rest from reference TRBV9 and TRBJ1-2): DSGVTQTPKHLITATGQRVTLRCSPRSGDLSVYWYQQSLDQGLQFLIQYYNGEERAKGNILERFSAQQFPDLHSELNLSSLELGDSALYFCASSGAGTGSMAYYGYTFGSGTRLTVV.

This clone has only a few counts. V gene TRBV30 combines with J gene TRBJ1-3, with 11 bases matching TRBD1. This CDR3 region has 17 residues. Germline loops: CDR1 GTSNPN, CDR2 SVGIG (reference sequence). The V and J ends lost 1 base and 3 bases, in that order; junction bases with no gene match: 8. CDR3 bases: TGTGCCTGGAGTGCCGGGACAGGGGGTTCAAGTGGAAACACCATATATTTT. Translated, it gives CAWSAGTGGSSGNTIYF.

J is TRBJ2-2 and V is TRBV7-8; 8 bases map to TRBD2. The trim removed 5 bases at V and 7 bases at J, leaving 6 bases unmatched. This CDR3 contains 14 residues. Germline CDR1 SGHVS, CDR2 FQNEAQ. The CDR3 sequence: CASSLPGRGGELFF. For the CDR3, the DNA is TGTGCCAGCAGCCTTCCCGGGAGGGGCGGGGAGCTGTTTTTT. Full variable domain (rest looked up from reference TRBV7-8 and TRBJ2-2): GAGVSQSPRYKVAKRGQDVALRCDPISGHVSLFWYQQALGQGPEFLTYFQNEAQLDKSGLPSDRFFAERPEGSVSTLKIQRTQQEDSAVYLCASSLPGRGGELFFGEGSRLTVL.

This sequence joins TRBV19 and TRBJ2-1; no clear D. Trimming stripped 3 bases from V and 1 base from J, with 4 bases between. CDR1 LNHDA and CDR2 SQIVND come from the germline V gene (reference sequence). CDR3 length equals 13 residues. This CDR3 reads CASSIGSYNEQFF. CDR3 nucleotide sequence: TGTGCCAGTAGTATCGGGTCCTACAATGAGCAGTTCTTC. The full variable domain, in which reference TRBV19 and TRBJ2-1 provide the parts outside the CDR3, is DGGITQSPKYLFRKEGQNVTLSCEQNLNHDAMYWYRQDPGQGLRLIYYSQIVNDFQKGDIAEGYSVSREKKESFPLTVTSAQKNPTAFYLCASSIGSYNEQFFGPGTRLTVL.

This chain connects TRBV3-1 (or the pseudogene TRBV3-2) to TRBJ2-7; TRBD2 agrees at 9 bases. Germline lookup yields CDR1 LGHDT and CDR2 YNNKEL (reference sequence). The CDR3 has 16 residues. V trimming: 3 bases; J trimming: 6 bases; junction bases outside the gene matches: 12. CDR3 protein: CASSHSTSGRYSEQYF. CDR3 nucleotides: TGTGCCAGCAGCCATTCTACTAGCGGGCGGTATTCCGAGCAGTACTTC.

The CDR3, as DNA: TGTGCCAGCAGTTTGACAGGGGGCTCTGGAAACACCATATATTTT. This sequence encodes CASSLTGGSGNTIYF. The genes are TRBV6-5 and TRBJ1-3; 9 bases match TRBD1. The length of the CDR3 is 15 residues. Germline V lookup: CDR1 MNHEY, CDR2 SVGAGI. The ends lost 4 bases at V and 0 bases at J; junction bases unmatched: 1.

The rearrangement uses TRBV4-1 and TRBJ1-2; D is unclear. The length of the CDR3 is 16 residues. Germline V gene data show CDR1 as MGHRA and CDR2 as YSYEKL. Trimming cost V 0 bases and J 3 bases, with 14 bases left between them. CDR3 protein: CASSQDLGQRDYGYTF. The DNA for the CDR3 is TGCGCCAGCAGCCAAGATCTCGGGCAGAGGGACTATGGCTACACCTTC.

V is TRBV27 and J is TRBJ2-1; unclear D gene. The V end lost 7 bases, the J end lost 1 base, and 8 bases lay between the germline ends. CDR1 is MNHEY, CDR2 SMNVEV, per germline (reference sequence). The CDR3 totals 13 residues. The CDR3 sequence is CASTRLSYNEQFF. The CDR3 bases are TGTGCCAGCACTCGACTTTCCTACAATGAGCAGTTCTTC.

The chain recombines TRBV30 with TRBJ2-3, with 8 bases aligning to TRBD2. Per germline, CDR1 GTSNPN and CDR2 SVGIG (reference sequence). The V and J ends lost 3 bases and 1 base, in that order; junction bases with no gene match: 6. The CDR3 totals 15 residues. This CDR3 reads CAWSAGGPGTDTQYF. As DNA, the CDR3 is TGTGCCTGGAGCGCGGGGGGCCCGGGCACAGATACGCAGTATTTT.